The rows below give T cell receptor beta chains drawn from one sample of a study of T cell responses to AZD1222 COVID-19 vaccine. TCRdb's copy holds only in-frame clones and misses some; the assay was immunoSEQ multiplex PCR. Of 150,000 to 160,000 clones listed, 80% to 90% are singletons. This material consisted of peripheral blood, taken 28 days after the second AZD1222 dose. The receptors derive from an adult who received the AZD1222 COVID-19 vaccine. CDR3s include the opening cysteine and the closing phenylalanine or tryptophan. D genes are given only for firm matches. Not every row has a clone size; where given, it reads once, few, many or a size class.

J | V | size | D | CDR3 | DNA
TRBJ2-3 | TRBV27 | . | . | CASSPTPLVTDTQYF | TGTGCCAGCAGTCCGACTCCTCTCGTCACAGATACGCAGTATTTT
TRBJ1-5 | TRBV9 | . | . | CASSVGFNQPQHF | TGTGCCAGCAGCGTGGGATTCAATCAGCCCCAGCATTTT
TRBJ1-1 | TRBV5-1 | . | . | CASSLAGVGWNTEAFF | TGCGCCAGCAGCTTGGCCGGGGTGGGCTGGAACACTGAAGCTTTCTTT
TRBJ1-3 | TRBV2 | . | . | CASQGNTGKGNTIYF | TGTGCCAGCCAGGGGAATACCGGGAAAGGAAACACCATATATTTT
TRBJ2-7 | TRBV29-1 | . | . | CSVVLSYEQYF | TGCAGCGTTGTGTTGTCCTACGAGCAGTACTTC
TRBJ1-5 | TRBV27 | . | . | CASSPQGFGNQPQHF | TGTGCCAGTTCTCCACAGGGTTTCGGGAATCAGCCCCAGCATTTT
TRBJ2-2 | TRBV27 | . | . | CASSKDSPGTGELFF | TGTGCCAGCAGTAAGGACAGCCCGGGGACCGGGGAGCTGTTTTTT
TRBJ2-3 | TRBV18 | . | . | CASSPTFTDTQYF | TGTGCCAGCTCTCCGACCTTCACAGATACGCAGTATTTT
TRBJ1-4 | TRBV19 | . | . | CASSIPSRGGEKLFF | TGTGCCAGTAGTATTCCTAGCCGGGGCGGTGAAAAACTGTTTTTT
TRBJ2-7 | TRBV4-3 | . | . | CASSQDWGTDYEQYF | TGCGCCAGCAGCCAAGATTGGGGGACCGATTACGAGCAGTACTTC
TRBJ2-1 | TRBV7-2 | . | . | CASSTPSTGLVVQFF | TGTGCCAGCAGCACCCCATCGACGGGACTGGTGGTGCAGTTCTTC
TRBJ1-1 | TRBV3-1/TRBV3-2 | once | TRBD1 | CASSRRGQPEAFF | TGTGCCAGCAGCCGGAGGGGACAGCCTGAAGCTTTCTTT
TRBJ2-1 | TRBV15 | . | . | CATSRETGYSSYNEQFF | TGTGCCACCAGCAGAGAGACAGGCTATAGCTCCTACAATGAGCAGTTCTTC
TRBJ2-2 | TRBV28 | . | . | CASSRGTGTGELFF | TGTGCCAGCAGTCGCGGGACGGGCACCGGGGAGCTGTTTTTT
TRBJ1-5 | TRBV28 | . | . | CASSFGGGGNQPQHF | TGTGCCAGCAGTTTTGGGGGTGGGGGCAATCAGCCCCAGCATTTT
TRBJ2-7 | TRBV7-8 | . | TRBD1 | CASSLPLQGANDEQYF | TGTGCCAGCAGCTTACCCCTCCAGGGGGCGAACGACGAGCAGTACTTC
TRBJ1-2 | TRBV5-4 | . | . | CASSLPGTDYGYTF | TGTGCCAGCAGCTTGCCCGGGACGGACTATGGCTACACCTTC
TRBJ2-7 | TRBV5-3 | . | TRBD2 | CARSPTTAVASGSLEQYF | TGTGCCAGAAGCCCGACCACCGCAGTAGCTAGCGGGAGTCTCGAGCAGTACTTC
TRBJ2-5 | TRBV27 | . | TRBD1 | CASSPLLTGGGQETQYF | TGTGCCAGCAGCCCATTACTTACAGGGGGCGGCCAAGAGACCCAGTACTTC
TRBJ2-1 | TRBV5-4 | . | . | CASSAPVLSTNEQFF | TGTGCCAGCAGCGCCCCGGTTCTTTCAACGAATGAGCAGTTCTTC
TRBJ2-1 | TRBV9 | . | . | CASSERGVGNEQFF | TGTGCCAGCAGCGAGAGGGGGGTCGGAAATGAGCAGTTCTTC
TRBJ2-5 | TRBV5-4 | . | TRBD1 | CASSSQGARQTQYF | TGTGCCAGCAGCTCACAGGGGGCCCGACAGACCCAGTACTTC
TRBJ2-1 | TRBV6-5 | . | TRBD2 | CASTLAGGPHNEQFF | TGTGCCAGCACCCTAGCGGGAGGGCCCCACAATGAGCAGTTCTTC
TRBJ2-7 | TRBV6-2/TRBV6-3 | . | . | CASSSHGSTSYEQYF | TGTGCCAGCAGTTCCCATGGGAGCACCTCCTACGAGCAGTACTTC
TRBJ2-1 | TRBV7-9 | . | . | CASSQSHGNEQFF | TGTGCCAGCAGCCAGTCACACGGCAATGAGCAGTTCTTC
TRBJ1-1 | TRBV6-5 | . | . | CASRPSFGSNTEAFF | TGTGCCAGCAGACCCTCTTTCGGCTCGAACACTGAAGCTTTCTTT
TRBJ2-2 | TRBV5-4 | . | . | CASSLEARVGELFF | TGTGCCAGCAGCTTGGAAGCTAGGGTCGGGGAGCTGTTTTTT
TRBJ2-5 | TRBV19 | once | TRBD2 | CASSSVGGLETQYF | TGTGCCAGTAGTTCAGTGGGAGGGCTAGAGACCCAGTACTTC
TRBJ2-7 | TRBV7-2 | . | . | CASSLYGPVEQYF | TGTGCCAGCAGCTTATACGGGCCAGTCGAGCAGTACTTC
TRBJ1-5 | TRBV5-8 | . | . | CASSLYLNSNQPQHF | TGTGCCAGCAGCTTGTATCTAAATAGCAATCAGCCCCAGCATTTT
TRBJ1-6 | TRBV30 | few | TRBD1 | CAWSLTGRSYNSPLHF | TGTGCCTGGAGTTTGACAGGGAGGTCCTATAATTCACCCCTCCACTTT
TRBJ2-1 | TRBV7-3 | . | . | CASSLGLASEQFF | TGTGCCAGCAGCTTAGGTCTAGCGTCTGAGCAGTTCTTC
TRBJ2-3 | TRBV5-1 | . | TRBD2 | CASSLASGRITDTQYF | TGCGCCAGCTCCCTGGCCAGCGGGAGGATCACAGATACGCAGTATTTT
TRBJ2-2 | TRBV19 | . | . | CASSTRSSGTGELFF | TGTGCCAGTAGTACCCGTAGCAGTGGGACCGGGGAGCTGTTTTTT
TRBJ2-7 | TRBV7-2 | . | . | CASSQPLRREQYF | TGTGCCAGCAGCCAACCTCTTCGGAGGGAGCAGTACTTC
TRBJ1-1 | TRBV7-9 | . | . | CASSLVTDTEAFF | TGTGCCAGCAGCTTAGTAACGGACACTGAAGCTTTCTTT
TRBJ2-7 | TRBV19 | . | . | CASRETGNYEQYF | TGTGCCAGTAGAGAGACCGGGAACTACGAGCAGTACTTC
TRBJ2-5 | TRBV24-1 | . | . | CATSDSTGMETQYF | TGTGCCACCAGTGACTCCACAGGGATGGAGACCCAGTACTTC
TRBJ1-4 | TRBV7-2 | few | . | CASSLGGRGFMGGEKLFF | TGTGCCAGCAGCTTAGGAGGCAGGGGTTTCATGGGAGGTGAAAAACTGTTTTTT
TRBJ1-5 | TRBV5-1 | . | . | CASSPTGRGNQPQHF | TGCGCCAGCAGCCCGACCGGTAGGGGCAATCAGCCCCAGCATTTT
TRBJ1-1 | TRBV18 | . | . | CASSPRTASTEAFF | TGTGCCAGCTCACCGAGGACCGCCTCGACTGAAGCTTTCTTT
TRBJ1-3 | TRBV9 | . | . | CASSVAGNGGNTIYF | TGTGCCAGCAGCGTAGCAGGGAATGGTGGAAACACCATATATTTT
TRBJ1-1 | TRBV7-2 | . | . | CASSSRATGGLNTEAFF | TGTGCCAGCAGCTCTCGGGCCACGGGAGGGTTGAACACTGAAGCTTTCTTT
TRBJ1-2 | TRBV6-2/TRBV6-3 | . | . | CASSYQIGGSSYGYTF | TGTGCCAGCAGTTATCAGATTGGGGGATCTTCCTATGGCTACACCTTC
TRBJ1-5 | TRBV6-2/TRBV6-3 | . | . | CASSSAQAYSNQPQHF | TGTGCCAGCAGTTCGGCCCAGGCCTATAGCAATCAGCCCCAGCATTTT
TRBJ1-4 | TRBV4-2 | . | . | CASSPRTGQNEKLFF | TGTGCCAGCAGCCCGCGGACGGGTCAAAATGAAAAACTGTTTTTT
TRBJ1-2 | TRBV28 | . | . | CASSSRHYGYTF | TGTGCCAGCAGTTCAAGGCACTATGGCTACACCTTC
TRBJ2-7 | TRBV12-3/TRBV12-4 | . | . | CASSLRESYEQYF | TGTGCCAGCAGTCTAAGGGAGTCCTACGAGCAGTACTTC
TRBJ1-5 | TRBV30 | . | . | CAWSGGSTLGQPQHF | TGTGCCTGGAGTGGAGGCAGCACCCTTGGTCAGCCCCAGCATTTT
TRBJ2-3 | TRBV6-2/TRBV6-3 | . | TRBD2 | CASSPPSGRARDTQYF | TGTGCCAGCAGTCCCCCTAGCGGGAGGGCCCGGGATACGCAGTATTTT